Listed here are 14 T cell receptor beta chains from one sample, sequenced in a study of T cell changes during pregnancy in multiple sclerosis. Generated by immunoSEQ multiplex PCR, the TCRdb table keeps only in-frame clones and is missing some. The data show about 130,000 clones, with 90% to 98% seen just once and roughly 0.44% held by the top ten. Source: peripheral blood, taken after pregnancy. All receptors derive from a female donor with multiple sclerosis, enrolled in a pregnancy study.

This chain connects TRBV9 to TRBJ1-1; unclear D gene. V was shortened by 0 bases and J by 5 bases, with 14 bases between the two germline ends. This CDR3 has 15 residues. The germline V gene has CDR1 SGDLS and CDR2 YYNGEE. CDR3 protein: CASSVDGGIRTEAFF. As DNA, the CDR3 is TGTGCCAGCAGCGTAGATGGAGGCATTCGGACTGAAGCTTTCTTT.

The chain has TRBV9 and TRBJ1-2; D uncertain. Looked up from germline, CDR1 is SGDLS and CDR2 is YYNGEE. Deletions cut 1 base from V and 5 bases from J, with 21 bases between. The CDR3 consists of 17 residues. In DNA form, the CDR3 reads TGTGCCAGCAGCGTAAGCGAGTACGATATGGCCCGATATGGCTACACCTTC. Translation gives CASSVSEYDMARYGYTF.

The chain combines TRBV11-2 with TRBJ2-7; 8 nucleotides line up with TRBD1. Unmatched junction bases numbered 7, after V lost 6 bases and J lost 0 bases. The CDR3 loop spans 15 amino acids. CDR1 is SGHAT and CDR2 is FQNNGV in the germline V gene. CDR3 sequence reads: CASSYRDRISYEQYF. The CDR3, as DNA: TGTGCCAGCAGTTACCGGGACAGGATCTCCTACGAGCAGTACTTC.

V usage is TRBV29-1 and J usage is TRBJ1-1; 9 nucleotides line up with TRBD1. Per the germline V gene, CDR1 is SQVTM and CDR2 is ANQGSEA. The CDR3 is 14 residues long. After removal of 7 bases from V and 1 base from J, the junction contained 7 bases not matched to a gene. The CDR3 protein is CSAKGGQGNTEAFF. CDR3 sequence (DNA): TGCAGCGCTAAGGGGGGACAGGGGAACACTGAAGCTTTCTTT.

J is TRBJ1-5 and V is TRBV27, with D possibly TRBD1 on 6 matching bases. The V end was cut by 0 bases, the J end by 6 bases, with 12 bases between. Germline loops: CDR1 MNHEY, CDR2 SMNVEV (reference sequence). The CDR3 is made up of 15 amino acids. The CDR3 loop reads CASSLSRGPFQPQHF. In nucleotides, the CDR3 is TGTGCCAGCAGTTTATCCAGGGGACCTTTTCAGCCCCAGCATTTT.

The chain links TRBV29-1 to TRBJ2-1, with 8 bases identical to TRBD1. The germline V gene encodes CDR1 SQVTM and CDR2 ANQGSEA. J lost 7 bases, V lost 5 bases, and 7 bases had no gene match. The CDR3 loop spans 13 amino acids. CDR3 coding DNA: TGCAGCGTTCCAACCCGACAGGGGAATGAGCAGTTCTTC. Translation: CSVPTRQGNEQFF.

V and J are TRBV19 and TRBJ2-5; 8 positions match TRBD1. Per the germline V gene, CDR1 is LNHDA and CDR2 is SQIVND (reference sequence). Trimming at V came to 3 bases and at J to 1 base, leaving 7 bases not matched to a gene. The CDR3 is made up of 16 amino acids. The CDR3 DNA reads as TGTGCCAGTAGTATCCGGACAGGGCGACTCCAAGAGACCCAGTACTTC. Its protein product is CASSIRTGRLQETQYF.

The CDR3 nucleotides are TGTGCCAGCAGTCGCCTCGGGGGGTCAGGAAACACCATATATTTT. Translated, it gives CASSRLGGSGNTIYF. The gene calls are TRBV6-5 and TRBJ1-3; D is possibly TRBD1 (5 bases). In germline, CDR1 is MNHEY, CDR2 SVGAGI. V was shortened by 5 bases and J by 4 bases, with 15 bases between the two germline ends. There are 15 residues in the CDR3.

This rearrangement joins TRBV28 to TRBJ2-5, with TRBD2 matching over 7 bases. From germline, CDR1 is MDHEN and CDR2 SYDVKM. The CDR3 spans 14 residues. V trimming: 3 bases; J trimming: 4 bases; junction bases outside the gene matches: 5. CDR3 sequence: CASSFAGAVETQYF. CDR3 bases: TGTGCCAGCAGTTTTGCGGGAGCGGTAGAGACCCAGTACTTC.

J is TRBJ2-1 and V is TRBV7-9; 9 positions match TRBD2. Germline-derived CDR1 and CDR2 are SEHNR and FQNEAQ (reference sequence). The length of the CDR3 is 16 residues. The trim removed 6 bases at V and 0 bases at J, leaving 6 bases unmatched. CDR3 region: CASRASSGSSYNEQFF. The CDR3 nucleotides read TGTGCCAGCAGGGCGAGTAGCGGGAGCTCCTACAATGAGCAGTTCTTC.

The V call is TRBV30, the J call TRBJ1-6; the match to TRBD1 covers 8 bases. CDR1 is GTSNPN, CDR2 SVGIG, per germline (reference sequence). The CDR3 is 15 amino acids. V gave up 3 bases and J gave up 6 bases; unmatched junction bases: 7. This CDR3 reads CAWSGQGGINSPLHF. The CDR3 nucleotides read TGTGCCTGGAGCGGACAGGGAGGAATTAATTCACCCCTCCACTTT.

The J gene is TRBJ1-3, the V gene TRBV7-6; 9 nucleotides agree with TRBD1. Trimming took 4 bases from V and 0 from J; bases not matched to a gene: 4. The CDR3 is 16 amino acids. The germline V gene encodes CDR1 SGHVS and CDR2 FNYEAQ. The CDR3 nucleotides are TGTGCCAGCAGCTGGGGACAGGGAAACTCTGGAAACACCATATATTTT. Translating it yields CASSWGQGNSGNTIYF.

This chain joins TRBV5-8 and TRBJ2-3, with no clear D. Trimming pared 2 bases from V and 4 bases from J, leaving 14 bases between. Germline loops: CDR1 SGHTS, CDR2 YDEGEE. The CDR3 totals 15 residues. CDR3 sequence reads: CASSFHDFLPDTQYF. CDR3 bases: TGTGCCAGCAGCTTCCATGACTTCCTCCCAGATACGCAGTATTTT. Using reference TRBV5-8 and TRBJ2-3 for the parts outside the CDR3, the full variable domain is EAGVTQSPTHLIKTRGQQATLRCSPISGHTSVYWYQQALGLGLQFLLWYDEGEERNRGNFPPRFSGRQFPNYSSELNVNALELEDSALYLCASSFHDFLPDTQYFGPGTRLTVL.

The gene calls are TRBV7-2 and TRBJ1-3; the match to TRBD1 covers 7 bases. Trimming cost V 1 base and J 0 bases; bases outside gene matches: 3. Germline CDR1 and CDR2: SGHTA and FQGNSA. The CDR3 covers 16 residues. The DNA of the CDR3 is TGTGCCAGCAGCTTAGGGGGGACAGCCTCTGGAAACACCATATATTTT. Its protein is CASSLGGTASGNTIYF.